This paragraph covers one T cell receptor beta chain sequence. Its antigen is undetermined. Looked up from germline, CDR1 is MNHNS and CDR2 is SASEGT. The germline V and J ends were trimmed by 3 bases and 3 bases, with 11 bases remaining between them. The CDR3 is made up of 14 amino acids. The source of the sample is a study of T cells in Graves' hyperthyroidism and ophthalmopathy. Regarding the study as a whole: Prediction of ophthalmopathy progression came a median approximately 6.5 months pre-onset.

TCR beta CDR3 sequences were amplified from RNA transcripts. The HTBI set primed first-round TCR CDR3 RT-PCR. MiXCR, applied by TCRdb to the multiplex PCR reads, yields one record per CDR3 protein. This table holds about 400,000 distinct CDR3 sequences, about 13% found once. The clonotype comes from a woman aged 18-35 years with Graves' hyperthyroidism. Sequencing was carried out using blood. This chain links TRBV6-1 with TRBJ1-2; a weak D match, TRBD1 (5 bases). The CDR3 DNA sequence: TGTGCCAGCAGTGATGTTGGGGGAGACTATGGCTACACCTTC. The encoded protein is CASSDVGGDYGYTF.